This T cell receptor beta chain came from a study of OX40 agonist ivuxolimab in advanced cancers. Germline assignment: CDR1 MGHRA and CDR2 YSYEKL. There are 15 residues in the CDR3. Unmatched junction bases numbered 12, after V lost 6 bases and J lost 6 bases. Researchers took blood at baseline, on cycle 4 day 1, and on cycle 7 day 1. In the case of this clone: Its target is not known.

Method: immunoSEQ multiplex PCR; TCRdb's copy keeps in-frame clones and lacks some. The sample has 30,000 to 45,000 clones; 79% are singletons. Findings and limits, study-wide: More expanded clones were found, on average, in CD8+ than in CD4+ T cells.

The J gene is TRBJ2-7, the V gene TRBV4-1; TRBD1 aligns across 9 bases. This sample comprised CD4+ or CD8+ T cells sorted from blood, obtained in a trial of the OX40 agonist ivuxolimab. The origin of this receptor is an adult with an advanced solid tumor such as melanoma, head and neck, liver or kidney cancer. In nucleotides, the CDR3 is TGCGCCAGCAGGATAAGGATACAGGGGGCAGGCGAGCAGTACTTC. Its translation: CASRIRIQGAGEQYF.